Following are 26 T cell receptor beta chains from one sample sequenced in a study of blood T cell repertoires in COVID-19. Here immunoSEQ multiplex PCR was the method, and the copy in TCRdb shows in-frame clones only, minus some. Here the sample spans roughly 160,000 clones, 85% being singletons. Material for sequencing was peripheral blood. Receptor source: a woman older than 75 with COVID-19, enrolled during active disease.

This clone occurred a few times. The chain combines TRBV4-1 with TRBJ2-5; 9 nucleotides match TRBD2. Germline V gene data show CDR1 as MGHRA and CDR2 as YSYEKL. V was pared by 3 bases and J by 1 base, with 12 bases of the junction left unmatched. The CDR3 covers 18 residues. This chain's CDR3 is CASSQDIGLAMLQETQYF. CDR3 in DNA: TGCGCCAGCAGCCAGGATATCGGACTAGCGATGCTCCAAGAGACCCAGTACTTC.

The V call is TRBV7-3, the J call TRBJ1-1, with D maybe TRBD1 (5 bases). Germline CDR1 is SGHTA and CDR2 is FQGTGA. The CDR3 length is 14 residues. V lost 2 bases, J lost 4 bases, and 11 bases lay in between. The CDR3 sequence is CASSLEGRTTEAFF. DNA for the CDR3: TGTGCCAGCAGCTTAGAGGGGAGGACCACTGAAGCTTTCTTT.

This sequence joins TRBV7-2 and TRBJ1-3; D uncertain. With 6 bases removed from V and 8 bases from J, the gap between germline ends came to 11 bases. Germline CDR1 reads SGHTA; CDR2 reads FQGNSA. CDR3 size: 12 residues. The CDR3 sequence is CASSPAEYTIYF. CDR3 in DNA: TGTGCCAGCAGTCCTGCAGAATACACCATATATTTT.

This clone has just one count. The CDR3 spells CASRDSGYEQYF. The CDR3 coding sequence is TGTGCCAGCCGGGACAGCGGCTACGAGCAGTACTTC. This chain connects TRBV28 to TRBJ2-7; 7 nucleotides match TRBD1. Per germline, CDR1 MDHEN and CDR2 SYDVKM. The V and J ends lost 8 bases and 3 bases, in that order; junction bases with no gene match: 4. The CDR3 consists of 12 residues.

The chain joins TRBV5-1 to TRBJ2-3; no firm D call. V was trimmed by 2 bases and J by 0 bases, leaving 13 bases between them. The CDR3 sequence is 16 residues long. Looked up from germline, CDR1 is SGHRS and CDR2 is YFSETQ. The CDR3 bases are TGCGCCAGCAGCTTCGTACCCGGTGTCAGCACAGATACGCAGTATTTT. Its translation is CASSFVPGVSTDTQYF.

CDR3 nucleotides: TGTGCCAGCTCACCGTCCGGGACTACCTACGAGCAGTACTTC. It is translated as CASSPSGTTYEQYF. The J gene is TRBJ2-7, the V gene TRBV18, with TRBD2 identical over 7 bases. Looked up from germline, CDR1 is KGHSH and CDR2 is LQKENI. Trimming removed 3 bases from V and 2 bases from J; junction bases left unmatched: 4. There are 14 residues in the CDR3. The variable domain in full, completed from reference TRBV18 and TRBJ2-7, reads NAGVMQNPRHLVRRRGQEARLRCSPMKGHSHVYWYRQLPEEGLKFMVYLQKENIIDESGMPKERFSAEFPKEGPSILRIQQVVRGDSAAYFCASSPSGTTYEQYFGPGTRLTVT.

V gene TRBV2 combines with J gene TRBJ2-5; 13 nucleotides align to TRBD2. Germline loops: CDR1 SNHLY, CDR2 FYNNEI. The CDR3 sequence is 14 residues long. V lost 5 bases, J lost 4 bases, and 1 base stayed unmatched. The CDR3 DNA reads TGTGCCAGCAGTACTAGCGGGGGGGGAGAGACCCAGTACTTC. Its translation: CASSTSGGGETQYF.

The chain recombines TRBV7-9 with TRBJ2-1, with D uncertain. This CDR3 is built from 14 residues. V lost 7 bases and J lost 0, with 10 bases in between. CDR1 and CDR2 from the germline V gene are SEHNR and FQNEAQ (reference sequence). DNA of the CDR3: TGTGCCAGCATTTCGATGAGCTCCTACAATGAGCAGTTCTTC. It specifies CASISMSSYNEQFF.

This clone was recorded a few times. The V gene is TRBV4-1, the J gene TRBJ2-3; unclear D gene. V was clipped by 1 base and J by 0 bases, with 5 bases between them. CDR1 MGHRA and CDR2 YSYEKL come from the germline V gene. The CDR3 consists of 14 residues. CDR3 DNA sequence: TGCGCCAGCAGCCAAGCTACTAGCACAGATACGCAGTATTTT. Translated, it gives CASSQATSTDTQYF.

The chain combines TRBV19 with TRBJ2-1, with 8 bases identical to TRBD2. V dropped 10 bases and J dropped 10; count of bases not matched to a gene: 12. Per germline, CDR1 LNHDA and CDR2 SQIVND (reference sequence). The CDR3 has 13 residues. Here the CDR3 reads CANGAGVQREQFF. CDR3 DNA: TGTGCCAACGGAGCGGGGGTGCAGCGCGAGCAGTTCTTC.

The CDR3 here is CASSSVSGANVLTF. CDR3 sequence (DNA): TGTGCCAGCAGCTCTGTATCTGGGGCCAACGTCCTGACTTTC. The gene calls are TRBV5-6 and TRBJ2-6; D remains unclear. Germline-derived CDR1 and CDR2 are SGHDT and YYEEEE. With 3 bases removed from V and 1 base from J, the gap between germline ends came to 5 bases. This CDR3 contains 14 residues.

CDR3 sequence: CASSSSPVPGETQYF. CDR3 nucleotide sequence: TGTGCCAGCAGCTCTAGCCCGGTCCCCGGGGAGACCCAGTACTTC. The V gene is TRBV11-2, the J gene TRBJ2-5, with D perhaps TRBD2 (5 bases). V lost 4 bases and J 5 bases, leaving 17 bases between the germline ends. The germline V gene encodes CDR1 SGHAT and CDR2 FQNNGV. This CDR3 spans 15 amino acids.

This chain joins TRBV28 and TRBJ2-2; no clear D. V was cut by 5 bases and J by 8 bases, with 15 bases left in between. The germline V gene has CDR1 MDHEN and CDR2 SYDVKM. The CDR3 is 14 amino acids. CDR3 nucleotides: TGTGCCAGCAGTAGCGCACCAGTTCCGGGGGAGCTGTTTTTT. Residues: CASSSAPVPGELFF.

The rearrangement links TRBV2 to TRBJ2-1, with 8 bases aligning to TRBD2. The CDR3 has 15 residues. The germline V gene has CDR1 SNHLY and CDR2 FYNNEI. Unmatched junction bases numbered 12, after V lost 7 bases and J lost 7 bases. The CDR3 bases are TGTGCCAGCACGGGGCGAGCGGGGGTGGTGAATGAGCAGTTCTTC. It specifies CASTGRAGVVNEQFF.

The chain couples TRBV28 to TRBJ1-2; 9 bases fit TRBD1. Trimming at V came to 10 bases and at J to 2 bases, leaving 11 bases not matched to a gene. This CDR3 region has 15 residues. The V gene's germline CDR1 is MDHEN and CDR2 SYDVKM. As DNA, the CDR3 is TGTGCCACCGCTACAGGGGGCGAGGGGAACTATGGCTACACCTTC. This codes for CATATGGEGNYGYTF.

The chain couples TRBV29-1 to TRBJ1-1; no clear D. Germline V gene sequence: CDR1 SQVTM, CDR2 ANQGSEA. Trimming took 5 bases from V and 1 from J, leaving 11 bases between them. The CDR3 has 13 residues. Here the CDR3 reads CSVRGPGNTEAFF. DNA of the CDR3: TGCAGCGTTCGGGGTCCGGGGAACACTGAAGCTTTCTTT.

This chain joins TRBV15 and TRBJ2-3; TRBD2 matches 8 bases. V lost 1 base and J lost 3; bases outside the gene matches: 9. The CDR3 has 17 amino acids. Per the germline V gene, CDR1 is LNHNV and CDR2 is YYDKDF (reference sequence). The CDR3, as DNA: TGTGCCACCAGCAGAGGTTCGAGCGGGAGAGGGACAGATACGCAGTATTTT. Protein sequence: CATSRGSSGRGTDTQYF.

The chain couples TRBV11-2 to TRBJ1-3, with a tentative D call TRBD1 (6 bases). CDR3 length equals 15 residues. CDR1 is SGHAT and CDR2 is FQNNGV in the germline V gene. Trimming stripped 1 base from V and 2 bases from J, with 9 bases between. As DNA, the CDR3 is TGTGCCAGCAGCTTAGTCAGGGGCCCTGGAAACACCATATATTTT. Its protein is CASSLVRGPGNTIYF.

The rearrangement joins TRBV7-2 to TRBJ2-1; 8 nucleotides align to TRBD1. Germline V gene data show CDR1 as SGHTA and CDR2 as FQGNSA. V lost 0 bases and J lost 13; bases outside the gene matches: 2. This CDR3 contains 12 residues. This CDR3 is CASSLAQGAQFF. The CDR3 DNA reads TGTGCCAGCAGCTTAGCCCAGGGGGCCCAGTTCTTC.

This clone was detected a few times. The chain combines TRBV27 with TRBJ2-7, with D tentatively TRBD1 (6 bases). The V gene's germline CDR1 is MNHEY and CDR2 SMNVEV (reference sequence). The V gene lost 5 bases and the J gene lost 4 bases, with 18 bases spanning the gap. This CDR3 comprises 15 residues. CDR3 protein: CASSGPGTPPYEQYF. The CDR3 DNA follows: TGTGCCAGCAGTGGACCCGGGACACCGCCGTACGAGCAGTACTTC.

The rearrangement uses TRBV9 and TRBJ2-1; D gene ambiguous. The CDR3 length is 15 residues. CDR1 is SGDLS and CDR2 is YYNGEE in the germline V gene. V was pared by 0 bases and J by 0 bases, with 7 bases between. CDR3 in amino acids: CASSVDPSSYNEQFF. The CDR3 region has the DNA TGTGCCAGCAGCGTAGACCCGAGCTCCTACAATGAGCAGTTCTTC.

In this sample, this clone turned up once. The J gene is TRBJ1-2, the V gene TRBV4-1; D perhaps matches TRBD1 (5 bases). Between the trimmed V and J ends, which lost 0 bases and 0 bases, there was a span of 14 bases. The CDR3 covers 17 residues. The germline gives CDR1 MGHRA, CDR2 YSYEKL. CDR3 DNA sequence: TGCGCCAGCAGCCAAGATCCTGGCAGGGTAGCTAACTATGGCTACACCTTC. It yields the protein CASSQDPGRVANYGYTF.

The chain has TRBV29-1 and TRBJ1-2; D uncertain. The germline V gene has CDR1 SQVTM and CDR2 ANQGSEA. V lost 2 bases, J lost 8 bases, and 18 bases lay in between. This CDR3 contains 14 residues. CDR3 coding DNA: TGCAGCGTTGAAAACTTCCCGGGAGTCGGGGGCTACACCTTC. Translating it yields CSVENFPGVGGYTF.

The J gene is TRBJ2-2, the V gene TRBV5-1; 8 bases line up with TRBD1. CDR1 is SGHRS, CDR2 YFSETQ, per germline. CDR3 length: 15 amino acids. The J segment lost 1 base and the V segment lost 4 bases, leaving 3 bases of the junction unmatched. CDR3 in amino acids: CASSAGQGNTGELFF. The CDR3 DNA is TGCGCCAGCAGCGCCGGACAGGGGAACACCGGGGAGCTGTTTTTT.

A few counts support this clone. The J gene is TRBJ1-1, the V gene TRBV11-2, with D possibly being TRBD1 (5 bases). Germline CDR1 is SGHAT and CDR2 is FQNNGV. V gave up 3 bases and J gave up 3 bases, with 11 bases separating them. This CDR3 has 14 residues. The CDR3, as DNA: TGTGCCAGCAGCTTGCCGGGGGGAGACACTGAAGCTTTCTTT. This encodes CASSLPGGDTEAFF. Complete variable domain (other parts from reference TRBV11-2 and TRBJ1-1): EAGVAQSPRYKIIEKRQSVAFWCNPISGHATLYWYQQILGQGPKLLIQFQNNGVVDDSQLPKDRFSAERLKGVDSTLKIQPAKLEDSAVYLCASSLPGGDTEAFFGQGTRLTVV.

The chain is built from TRBV20-1 and TRBJ1-6; TRBD1 agrees at 7 bases. The CDR3 runs to 16 residues. Trimming at V came to 3 bases and at J to 10 bases, leaving 15 bases not matched to a gene. Germline V CDR1 and CDR2: DFQATT, SNEGSKA (reference sequence). CDR3 amino acids: CSASPGGTESSSPLHF. For the CDR3, the DNA is TGCAGTGCTAGTCCAGGGGGGACAGAGTCGTCGTCACCCCTCCACTTT.